The source of this TCR beta chain is a study of vaccination effects on CD4 cells after COVID-19. Study-wide background: Sampling of a couple of convalescent patients took place 16 days and one week prior to vaccination. Study conclusions and caveats: Clones that were induced by infection or by vaccine showed marked contraction late after vaccination.

J was trimmed by 3 bases and V by 0 bases; bases with no gene match: 4. This CDR3 contains 16 residues. Per germline, CDR1 SGHDN and CDR2 FVKESK. As regards this clone: Its specificity is unknown.

The ViraFEST assay expanded antigen-specific CD4+ T cells with viral peptide pools before sequencing. Once cultured for roughly ten days, the cells underwent separation to obtain CD4+ T cells. Confirmation by PCR established that the person had SARS-CoV-2 infection between March and December 2020. PBMC were cultured at approximately 2 million per well with roughly 10 IU/ml IL-2 and 10 ug/ml peptides. Using immunoSEQ multiplex PCR, the repertoire was profiled, and TCRdb retains in-frame clones only, with some absent. The sample includes around 47,000 clones, approximately 70% of them seen just once. This chain links TRBV14 with TRBJ2-1, with 8 bases lining up with TRBD2. The sample here was CD4+ T cells from PBMCs cultured with a peptide pool, taken before COVID-19 vaccination. The clonotype was recovered from a human donor who had a prior SARS-CoV-2 infection. CDR3 in DNA: TGTGCCAGCAGCCAAGATTTTGCGGGGGGCTACAATGAGCAGTTCTTC. Translating it yields CASSQDFAGGYNEQFF.